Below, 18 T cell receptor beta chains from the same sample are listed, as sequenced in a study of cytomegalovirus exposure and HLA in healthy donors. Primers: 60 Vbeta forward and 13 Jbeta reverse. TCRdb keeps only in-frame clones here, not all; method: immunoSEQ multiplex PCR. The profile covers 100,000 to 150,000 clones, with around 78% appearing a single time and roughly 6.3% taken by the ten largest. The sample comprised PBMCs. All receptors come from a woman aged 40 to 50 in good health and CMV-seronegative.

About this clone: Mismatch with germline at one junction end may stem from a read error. CDR3 bases: TGCGCCAGCACTGGGAGCGGAAACAGTCAGTACTTC. Its protein product is CASTGSGNSQYF. V gene TRBV5-1 combines with J gene TRBJ2-4; TRBD2 is a possible D gene (5 bases). Germline-derived CDR1 and CDR2 are SGHRS and YFSETQ. The CDR3 is made up of 12 amino acids.

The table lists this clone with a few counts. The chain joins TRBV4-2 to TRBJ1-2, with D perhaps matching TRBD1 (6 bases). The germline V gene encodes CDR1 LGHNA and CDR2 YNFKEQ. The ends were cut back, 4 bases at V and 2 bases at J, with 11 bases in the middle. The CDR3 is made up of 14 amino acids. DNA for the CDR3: TGTGCCAGCAGCCGACAGGCTGGGAACTATGGCTACACCTTC. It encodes CASSRQAGNYGYTF.

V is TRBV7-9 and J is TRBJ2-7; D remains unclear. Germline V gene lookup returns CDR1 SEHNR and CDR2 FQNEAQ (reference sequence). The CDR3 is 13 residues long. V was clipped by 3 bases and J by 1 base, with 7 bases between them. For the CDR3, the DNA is TGTGCCAGCAGCTTTCCCCTTTCCTACGAGCAGTACTTC. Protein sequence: CASSFPLSYEQYF.

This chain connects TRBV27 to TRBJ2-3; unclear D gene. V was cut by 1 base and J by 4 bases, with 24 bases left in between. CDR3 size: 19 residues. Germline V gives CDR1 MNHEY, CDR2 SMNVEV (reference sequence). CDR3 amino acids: CASSLFAYAGPGGADTQYF. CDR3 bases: TGTGCCAGCAGTTTATTTGCATACGCCGGTCCCGGCGGAGCAGATACGCAGTATTTT.

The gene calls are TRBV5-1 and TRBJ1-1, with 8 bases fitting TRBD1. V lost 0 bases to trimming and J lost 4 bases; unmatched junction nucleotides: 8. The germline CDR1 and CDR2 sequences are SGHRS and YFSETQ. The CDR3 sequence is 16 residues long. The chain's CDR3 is CASSLAPGGLGTEAFF. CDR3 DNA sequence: TGCGCCAGCAGCTTGGCCCCAGGGGGCTTAGGCACTGAAGCTTTCTTT. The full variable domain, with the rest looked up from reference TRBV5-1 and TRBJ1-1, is KAGVTQTPRYLIKTRGQQVTLSCSPISGHRSVSWYQQTPGQGLQFLFEYFSETQRNKGNFPGRFSGRQFSNSRSEMNVSTLELGDSALYLCASSLAPGGLGTEAFFGQGTRLTVV.

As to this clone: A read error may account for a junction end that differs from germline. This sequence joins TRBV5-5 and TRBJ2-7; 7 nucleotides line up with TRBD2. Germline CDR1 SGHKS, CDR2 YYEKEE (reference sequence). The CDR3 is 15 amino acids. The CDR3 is CASSQAAGVRYEQYF. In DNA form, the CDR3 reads TGCGCCAGCAGCCAAGCGGCGGGAGTCAGATACGAGCAGTACTTC.

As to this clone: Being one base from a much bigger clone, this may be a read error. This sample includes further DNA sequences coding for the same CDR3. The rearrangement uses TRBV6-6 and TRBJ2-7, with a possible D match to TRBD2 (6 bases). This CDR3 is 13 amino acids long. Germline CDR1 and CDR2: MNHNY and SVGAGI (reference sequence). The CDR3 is CASSTGLSYEQYF. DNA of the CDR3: TGTGCCAGCAGTACGGGACTTTCCTACGAGCAGTACTTT.

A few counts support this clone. The CDR3 region has the DNA TGTGCCAGTAGTATCGGGGCGATAGGACAGGGCTACACCTTC. It translates to CASSIGAIGQGYTF. The chain recombines TRBV19 with TRBJ1-2; TRBD1 might be the D (6 bases). The germline V gene encodes CDR1 LNHDA and CDR2 SQIVND (reference sequence). This CDR3 comprises 14 residues. Between the trimmed V and J ends, which lost 3 bases and 8 bases, there was a span of 16 bases.

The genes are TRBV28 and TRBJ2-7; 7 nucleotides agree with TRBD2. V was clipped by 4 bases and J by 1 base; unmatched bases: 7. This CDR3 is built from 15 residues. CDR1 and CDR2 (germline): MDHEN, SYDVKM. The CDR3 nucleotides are TGTGCCAGCAGTTCGGCTAGCGGACCATCCTACGAGCAGTACTTC. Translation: CASSSASGPSYEQYF.

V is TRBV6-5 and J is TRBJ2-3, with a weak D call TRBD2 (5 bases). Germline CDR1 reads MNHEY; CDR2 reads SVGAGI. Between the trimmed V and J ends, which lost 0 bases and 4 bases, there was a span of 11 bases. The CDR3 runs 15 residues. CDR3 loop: CASSYSSEGADTQYF. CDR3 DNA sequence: TGTGCCAGCAGTTACTCGAGTGAGGGAGCAGATACGCAGTATTTT.

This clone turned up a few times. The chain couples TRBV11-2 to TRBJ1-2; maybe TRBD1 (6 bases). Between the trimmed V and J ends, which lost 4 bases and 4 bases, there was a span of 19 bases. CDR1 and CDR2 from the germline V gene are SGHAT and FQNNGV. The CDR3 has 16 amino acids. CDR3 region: CASSSRRDILAYGYTF. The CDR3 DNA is TGTGCCAGCAGCTCCAGACGGGACATCCTCGCCTATGGCTACACCTTC.

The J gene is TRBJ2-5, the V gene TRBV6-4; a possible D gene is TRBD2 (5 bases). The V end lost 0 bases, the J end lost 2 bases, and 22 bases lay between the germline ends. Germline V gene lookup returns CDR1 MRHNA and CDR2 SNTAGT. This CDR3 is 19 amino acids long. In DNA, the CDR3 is TGTGCCAGCAGTGACTCCGGGGTCCCTAAGCCCGAAAATCAAGAGACCCAGTACTTC. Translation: CASSDSGVPKPENQETQYF.

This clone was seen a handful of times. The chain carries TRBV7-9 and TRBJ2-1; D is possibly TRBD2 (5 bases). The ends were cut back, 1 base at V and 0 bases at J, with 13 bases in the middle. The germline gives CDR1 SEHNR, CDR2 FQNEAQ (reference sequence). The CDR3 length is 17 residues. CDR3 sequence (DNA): TGTGCCAGCAGCTTAGTTGGGCGGGCGGCCTCCTACAATGAGCAGTTCTTC. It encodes CASSLVGRAASYNEQFF. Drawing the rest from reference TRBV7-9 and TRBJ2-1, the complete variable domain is DTGVSQNPRHKITKRGQNVTFRCDPISEHNRLYWYRQTLGQGPEFLTYFQNEAQLEKSRLLSDRFSAERPKGSFSTLEIQRTEQGDSAMYLCASSLVGRAASYNEQFFGPGTRLTVL.

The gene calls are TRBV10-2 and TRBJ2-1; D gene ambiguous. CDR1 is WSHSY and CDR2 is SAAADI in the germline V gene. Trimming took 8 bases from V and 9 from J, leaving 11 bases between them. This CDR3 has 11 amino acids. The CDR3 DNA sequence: TGCGCCAGCTCCGGTGGTACTGAGCAGTTCTTC. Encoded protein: CASSGGTEQFF.

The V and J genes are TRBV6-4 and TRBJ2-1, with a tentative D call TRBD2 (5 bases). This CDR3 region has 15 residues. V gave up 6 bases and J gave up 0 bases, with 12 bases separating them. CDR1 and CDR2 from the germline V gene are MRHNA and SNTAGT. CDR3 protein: CASSETGSSYNEQFF. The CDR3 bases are TGTGCCAGCAGCGAGACTGGGAGCTCCTACAATGAGCAGTTCTTC.

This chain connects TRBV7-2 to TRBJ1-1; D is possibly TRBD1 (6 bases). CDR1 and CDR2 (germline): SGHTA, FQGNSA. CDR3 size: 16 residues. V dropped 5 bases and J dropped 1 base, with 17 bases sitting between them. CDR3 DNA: TGTGCCAGCAGCCTAATGGGGGCAGGGACGAACACTGAAGCTTTCTTT. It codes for CASSLMGAGTNTEAFF. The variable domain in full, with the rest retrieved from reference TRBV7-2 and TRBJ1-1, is GAGVSQSPSNKVTEKGKDVELRCDPISGHTALYWYRQSLGQGLEFLIYFQGNSAPDKSGLPSDRFSAERTGGSVSTLTIQRTQQEDSAVYLCASSLMGAGTNTEAFFGQGTRLTVV.

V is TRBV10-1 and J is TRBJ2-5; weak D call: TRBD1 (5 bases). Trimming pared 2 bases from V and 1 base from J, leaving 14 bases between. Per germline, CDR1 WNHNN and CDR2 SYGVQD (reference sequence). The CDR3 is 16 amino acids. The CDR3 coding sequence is TGCGCCAGCAGTGAGCGGCAGGGTGTCGGCCAAGAGACCCAGTACTTC. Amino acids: CASSERQGVGQETQYF.

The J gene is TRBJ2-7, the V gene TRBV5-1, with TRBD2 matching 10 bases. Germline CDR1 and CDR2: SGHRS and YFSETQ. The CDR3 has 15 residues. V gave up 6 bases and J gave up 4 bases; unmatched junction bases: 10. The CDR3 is CASTGLAGEEYEQYF. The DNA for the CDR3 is TGCGCCAGCACCGGCCTAGCGGGAGAGGAATACGAGCAGTACTTC.